This TCR beta chain emerged from a study of patients and donors after allogeneic stem cell transplantation (dated by TCRdb to about 2020). Points on this clonotype: There is no known antigen for this receptor. Per-base quality was not reported, and no clone a single base away is much larger than it.

The library was produced with RT-PCR. Instrument on record: NextSeq 550. Using fastp at Q25 and MiXCR, TCRdb reprocessed the public reads and kept productive beta chains. Rows with one shared CDR3 protein collapse into an entry with the most common genes and DNA. Present in this sample are about a million distinct CDR3 sequences, under 20% of which were seen just once. Under 6.5% of the sample is in the top ten clones. The V and J ends are trimmed by 3 bases and 2 bases, leaving 22 bases between them. The germline V gene specifies SGDLS as CDR1 and YYNGEE as CDR2. Reading from cysteine to phenylalanine, the CDR3 counts 18 amino acids. The kept DNA is CDR3 alone, 54 bases in frame from the first base.

The clonotype comes from a human donor who was either an allogeneic HSCT recipient or a stem cell or donor lymphocyte infusion donor (not recorded which). It is not recorded whose cells these are; they may come from a transplant donor. The sample was blood, either unsorted or a sorted T cell fraction (not recorded which). In this chain, TRBV9 is recombined with TRBJ2-3, with the D assignment possibly TRBD1 or TRBD2, given 6 matching bases for each. Here the CDR3 is given as CASSGVRGSGLYTDTQYF. The DNA sequence is given as TGTGCCAGCAGCGGGGTAAGGGGGAGCGGGCTCTACACAGATACGCAGTATTTT.